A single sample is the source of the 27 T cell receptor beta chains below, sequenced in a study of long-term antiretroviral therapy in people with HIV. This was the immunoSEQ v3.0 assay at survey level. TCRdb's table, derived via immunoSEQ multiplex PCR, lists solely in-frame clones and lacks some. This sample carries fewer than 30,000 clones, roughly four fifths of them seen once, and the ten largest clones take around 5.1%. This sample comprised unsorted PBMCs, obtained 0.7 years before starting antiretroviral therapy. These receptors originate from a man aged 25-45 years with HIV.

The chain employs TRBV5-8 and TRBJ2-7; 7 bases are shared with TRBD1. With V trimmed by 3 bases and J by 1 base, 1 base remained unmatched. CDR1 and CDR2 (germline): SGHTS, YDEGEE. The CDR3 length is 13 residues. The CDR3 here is CASSYRGSYEQYF. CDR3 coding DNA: TGTGCCAGCAGCTACAGGGGATCCTACGAGCAGTACTTC.

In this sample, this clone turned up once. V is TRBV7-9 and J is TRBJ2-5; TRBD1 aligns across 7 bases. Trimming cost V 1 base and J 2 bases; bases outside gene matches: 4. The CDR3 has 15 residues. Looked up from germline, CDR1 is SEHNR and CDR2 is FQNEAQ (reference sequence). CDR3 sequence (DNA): TGTGCCAGCAGCTTAGAAGGGGGCCAACAAGAGACCCAGTACTTC. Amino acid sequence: CASSLEGGQQETQYF.

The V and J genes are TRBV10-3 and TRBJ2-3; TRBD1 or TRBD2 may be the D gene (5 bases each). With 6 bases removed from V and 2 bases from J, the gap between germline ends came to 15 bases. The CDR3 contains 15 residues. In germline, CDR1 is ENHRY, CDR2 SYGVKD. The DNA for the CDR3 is TGTGCCATCAGGAACCGGGACGGCCCCACAGATACGCAGTATTTT. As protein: CAIRNRDGPTDTQYF.

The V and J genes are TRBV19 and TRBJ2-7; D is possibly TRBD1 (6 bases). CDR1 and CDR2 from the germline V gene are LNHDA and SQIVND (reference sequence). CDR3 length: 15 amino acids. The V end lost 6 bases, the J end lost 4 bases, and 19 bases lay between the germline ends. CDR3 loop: CASSQGTPGLYEQYF. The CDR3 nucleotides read TGTGCCAGTAGCCAAGGGACACCCGGGCTTTACGAGCAGTACTTC.

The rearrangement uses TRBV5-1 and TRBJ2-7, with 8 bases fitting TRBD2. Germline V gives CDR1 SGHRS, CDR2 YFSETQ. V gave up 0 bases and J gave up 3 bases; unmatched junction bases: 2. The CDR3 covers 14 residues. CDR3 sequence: CASSLVAGGYEQYF. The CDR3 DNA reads TGCGCCAGCAGCTTGGTGGCGGGGGGCTACGAGCAGTACTTC.

This chain's CDR3 is CASTRSGGGADTEAFF. CDR3 DNA: TGTGCCAGCACCCGCTCGGGGGGAGGGGCGGACACTGAAGCTTTCTTT. The chain has TRBV28 and TRBJ1-1, with D possibly being TRBD1 (5 bases). The CDR3 runs 16 residues. Germline lookup yields CDR1 MDHEN and CDR2 SYDVKM. The V and J ends lost 7 bases and 3 bases respectively, with 21 bases between them. The full variable domain, with the rest looked up from reference TRBV28 and TRBJ1-1, is DVKVTQSSRYLVKRTGEKVFLECVQDMDHENMFWYRQDPGLGLRLIYFSYDVKMKEKGDIPEGYSVSREKKERFSLILESASTNQTSMYLCASTRSGGGADTEAFFGQGTRLTVV.

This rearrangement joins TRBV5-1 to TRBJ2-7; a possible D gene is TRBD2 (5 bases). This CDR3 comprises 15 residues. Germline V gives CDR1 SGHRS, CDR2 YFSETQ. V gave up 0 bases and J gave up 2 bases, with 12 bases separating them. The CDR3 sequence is CASSLGGLAPYEQYF. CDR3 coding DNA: TGCGCCAGCAGCTTGGGAGGGCTAGCCCCCTACGAGCAGTACTTC.

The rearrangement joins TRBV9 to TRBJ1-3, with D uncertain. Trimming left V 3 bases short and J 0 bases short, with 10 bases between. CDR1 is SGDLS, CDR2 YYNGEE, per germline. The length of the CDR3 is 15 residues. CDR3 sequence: CASSGSHFSGNTIYF. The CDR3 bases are TGTGCCAGCAGCGGATCCCACTTCTCTGGAAACACCATATATTTT. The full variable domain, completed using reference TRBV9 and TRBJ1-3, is DSGVTQTPKHLITATGQRVTLRCSPRSGDLSVYWYQQSLDQGLQFLIQYYNGEERAKGNILERFSAQQFPDLHSELNLSSLELGDSALYFCASSGSHFSGNTIYFGEGSWLTVV.

CDR3 residues: CASSYGQGSGNTIYF. The DNA for the CDR3 is TGTGCCAGCAGTTACGGACAGGGCTCTGGAAACACCATATATTTT. The chain couples TRBV6-5 to TRBJ1-3, with 8 bases aligning to TRBD1. The CDR3 runs to 15 residues. Germline V gene data show CDR1 as MNHEY and CDR2 as SVGAGI. Unmatched junction bases numbered 0, after V lost 2 bases and J lost 0 bases.

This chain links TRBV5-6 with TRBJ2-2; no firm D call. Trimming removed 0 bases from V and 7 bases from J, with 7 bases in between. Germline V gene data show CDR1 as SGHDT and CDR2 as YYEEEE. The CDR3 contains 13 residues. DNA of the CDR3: TGTGCCAGCAGCTTGGTAGGGCACGGGGAGCTGTTTTTT. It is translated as CASSLVGHGELFF. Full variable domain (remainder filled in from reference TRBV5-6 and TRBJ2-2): DAGVTQSPTHLIKTRGQQVTLRCSPKSGHDTVSWYQQALGQGPQFIFQYYEEEERQRGNFPDRFSGHQFPNYSSELNVNALLLGDSALYLCASSLVGHGELFFGEGSRLTVL.

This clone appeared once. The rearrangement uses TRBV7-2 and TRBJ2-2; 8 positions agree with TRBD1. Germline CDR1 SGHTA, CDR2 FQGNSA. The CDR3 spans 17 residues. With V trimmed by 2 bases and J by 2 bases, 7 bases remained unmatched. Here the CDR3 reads CASSLHDRGLNTGELFF. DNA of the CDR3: TGTGCCAGCAGCTTACACGACAGGGGCCTTAACACCGGGGAGCTGTTTTTT.

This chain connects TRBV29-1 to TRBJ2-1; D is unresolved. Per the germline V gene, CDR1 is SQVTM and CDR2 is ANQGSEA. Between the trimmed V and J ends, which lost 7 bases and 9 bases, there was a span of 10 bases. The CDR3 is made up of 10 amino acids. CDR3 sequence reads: CSAGGVEQFF. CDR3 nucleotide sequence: TGCAGCGCCGGTGGGGTTGAGCAGTTCTTC.

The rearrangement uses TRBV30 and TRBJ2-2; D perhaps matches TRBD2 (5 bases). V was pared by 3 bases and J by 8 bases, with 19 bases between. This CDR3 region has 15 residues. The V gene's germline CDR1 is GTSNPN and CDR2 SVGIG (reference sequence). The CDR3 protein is CAWRLDGVTKGELFF. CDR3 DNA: TGTGCCTGGAGACTAGACGGGGTAACGAAGGGGGAGCTGTTTTTT. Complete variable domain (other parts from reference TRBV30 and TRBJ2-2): SQTIHQWPATLVQPVGSPLSLECTVEGTSNPNLYWYRQAAGRGLQLLFYSVGIGQISSEVPQNLSASRPQDRQFILSSKKLLLSDSGFYLCAWRLDGVTKGELFFGEGSRLTVL.

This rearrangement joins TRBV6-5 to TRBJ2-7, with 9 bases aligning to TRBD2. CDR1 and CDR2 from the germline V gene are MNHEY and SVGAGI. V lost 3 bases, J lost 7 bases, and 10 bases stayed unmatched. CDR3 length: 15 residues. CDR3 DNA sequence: TGTGCCAGCAGTTATTGGGCGGGAGGGCCGTATGAGCAGTACTTC. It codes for CASSYWAGGPYEQYF.

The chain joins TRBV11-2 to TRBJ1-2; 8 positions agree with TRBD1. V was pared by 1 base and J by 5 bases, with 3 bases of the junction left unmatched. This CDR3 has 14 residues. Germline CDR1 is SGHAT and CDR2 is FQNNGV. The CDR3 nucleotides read TGTGCCAGCAGCTTAGCAGGGGGCGCGTATGGCTACACCTTC. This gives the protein CASSLAGGAYGYTF. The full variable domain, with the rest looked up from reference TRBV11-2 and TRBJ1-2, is EAGVAQSPRYKIIEKRQSVAFWCNPISGHATLYWYQQILGQGPKLLIQFQNNGVVDDSQLPKDRFSAERLKGVDSTLKIQPAKLEDSAVYLCASSLAGGAYGYTFGSGTRLTVV.

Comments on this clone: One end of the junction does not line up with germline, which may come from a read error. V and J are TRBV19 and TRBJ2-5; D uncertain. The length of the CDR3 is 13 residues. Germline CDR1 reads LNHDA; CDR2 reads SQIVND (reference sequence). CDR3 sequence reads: CASSLDPEETQYF. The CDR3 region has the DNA TGTGCCAGTAGTTTAGATCCCGAAGAGACCCAGTACTTC.

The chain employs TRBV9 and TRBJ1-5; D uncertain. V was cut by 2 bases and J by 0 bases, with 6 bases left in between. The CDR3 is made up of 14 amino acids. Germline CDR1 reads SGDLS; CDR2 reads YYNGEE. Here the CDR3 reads CASSVTDSNQPQHF. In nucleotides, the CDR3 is TGTGCCAGCAGCGTGACGGATAGCAATCAGCCCCAGCATTTT. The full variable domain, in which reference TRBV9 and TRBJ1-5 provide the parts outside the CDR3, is DSGVTQTPKHLITATGQRVTLRCSPRSGDLSVYWYQQSLDQGLQFLIQYYNGEERAKGNILERFSAQQFPDLHSELNLSSLELGDSALYFCASSVTDSNQPQHFGDGTRLSIL.

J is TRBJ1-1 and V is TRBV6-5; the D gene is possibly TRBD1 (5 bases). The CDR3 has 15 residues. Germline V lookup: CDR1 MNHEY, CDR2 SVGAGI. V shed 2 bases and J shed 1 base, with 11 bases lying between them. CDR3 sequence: CASSYLGTENTEAFF. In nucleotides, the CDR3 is TGTGCCAGCAGTTACCTCGGGACGGAGAACACTGAAGCTTTCTTT.

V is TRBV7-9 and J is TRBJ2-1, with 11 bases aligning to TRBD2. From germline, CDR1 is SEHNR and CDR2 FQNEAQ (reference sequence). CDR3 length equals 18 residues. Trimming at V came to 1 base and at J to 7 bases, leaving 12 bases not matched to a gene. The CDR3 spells CASSLEPLLAGEGNEQFF. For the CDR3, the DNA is TGTGCCAGCAGCTTAGAACCCCTACTAGCGGGGGAAGGAAATGAGCAGTTCTTC.

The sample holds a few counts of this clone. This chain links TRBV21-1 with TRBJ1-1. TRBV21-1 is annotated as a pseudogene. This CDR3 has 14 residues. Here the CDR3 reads CASSTIRWNTEAFF. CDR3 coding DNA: TGTGCCAGCAGCACCATAAGGTGGAACACTGAAGCTTTCTTT.

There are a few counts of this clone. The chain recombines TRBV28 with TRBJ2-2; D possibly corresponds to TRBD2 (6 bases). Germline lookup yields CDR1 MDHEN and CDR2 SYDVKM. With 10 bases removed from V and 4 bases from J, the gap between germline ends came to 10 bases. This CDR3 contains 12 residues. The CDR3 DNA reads TGTGCCACCACCGGGGGCACCGGGGAGCTGTTTTTT. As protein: CATTGGTGELFF.

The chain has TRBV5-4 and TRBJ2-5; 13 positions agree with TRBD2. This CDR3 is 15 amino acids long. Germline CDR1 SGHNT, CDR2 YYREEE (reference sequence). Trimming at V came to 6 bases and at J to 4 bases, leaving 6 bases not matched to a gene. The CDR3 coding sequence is TGTGCCAGCACCATACTAGCGGGGGGGGGAGAGACCCAGTACTTC. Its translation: CASTILAGGGETQYF.

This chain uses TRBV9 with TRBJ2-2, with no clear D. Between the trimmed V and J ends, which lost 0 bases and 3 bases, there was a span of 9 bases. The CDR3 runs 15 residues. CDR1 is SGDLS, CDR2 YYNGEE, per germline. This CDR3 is CASSVGARDTGELFF. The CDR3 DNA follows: TGTGCCAGCAGCGTAGGGGCAAGGGACACCGGGGAGCTGTTTTTT.

CDR3 DNA: TGTGCCAGCAGCGTAGGAGGGTTCTCCTACGAGCAGTACTTC. Its translation: CASSVGGFSYEQYF. The rearrangement links TRBV9 to TRBJ2-7, with a weak D call TRBD2 (5 bases). Trimming removed 0 bases at V and 0 bases at J, with 7 bases between. Germline CDR1 and CDR2: SGDLS and YYNGEE. The CDR3 has 14 residues.

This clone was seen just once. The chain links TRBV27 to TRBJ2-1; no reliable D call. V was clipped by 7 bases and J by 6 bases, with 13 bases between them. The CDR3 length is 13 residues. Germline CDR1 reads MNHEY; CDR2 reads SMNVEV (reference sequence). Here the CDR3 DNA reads TGTGCCAGCACCCTCGGGTCACGCAATGAGCAGTTCTTC. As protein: CASTLGSRNEQFF.

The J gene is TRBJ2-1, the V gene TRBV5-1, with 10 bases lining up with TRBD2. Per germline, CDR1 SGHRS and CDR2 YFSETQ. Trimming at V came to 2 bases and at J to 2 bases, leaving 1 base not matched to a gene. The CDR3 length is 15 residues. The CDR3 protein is CASSLAGGTYNEQFF. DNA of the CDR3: TGCGCCAGCAGCTTAGCGGGGGGGACCTACAATGAGCAGTTCTTC. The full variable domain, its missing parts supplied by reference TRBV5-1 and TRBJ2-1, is KAGVTQTPRYLIKTRGQQVTLSCSPISGHRSVSWYQQTPGQGLQFLFEYFSETQRNKGNFPGRFSGRQFSNSRSEMNVSTLELGDSALYLCASSLAGGTYNEQFFGPGTRLTVL.

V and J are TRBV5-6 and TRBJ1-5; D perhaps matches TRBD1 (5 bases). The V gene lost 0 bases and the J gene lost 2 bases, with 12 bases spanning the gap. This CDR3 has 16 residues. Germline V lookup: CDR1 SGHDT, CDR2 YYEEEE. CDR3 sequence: CASSLGGVRGNQPQHF. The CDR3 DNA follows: TGTGCCAGCAGCTTGGGAGGGGTCCGGGGCAATCAGCCCCAGCATTTT.